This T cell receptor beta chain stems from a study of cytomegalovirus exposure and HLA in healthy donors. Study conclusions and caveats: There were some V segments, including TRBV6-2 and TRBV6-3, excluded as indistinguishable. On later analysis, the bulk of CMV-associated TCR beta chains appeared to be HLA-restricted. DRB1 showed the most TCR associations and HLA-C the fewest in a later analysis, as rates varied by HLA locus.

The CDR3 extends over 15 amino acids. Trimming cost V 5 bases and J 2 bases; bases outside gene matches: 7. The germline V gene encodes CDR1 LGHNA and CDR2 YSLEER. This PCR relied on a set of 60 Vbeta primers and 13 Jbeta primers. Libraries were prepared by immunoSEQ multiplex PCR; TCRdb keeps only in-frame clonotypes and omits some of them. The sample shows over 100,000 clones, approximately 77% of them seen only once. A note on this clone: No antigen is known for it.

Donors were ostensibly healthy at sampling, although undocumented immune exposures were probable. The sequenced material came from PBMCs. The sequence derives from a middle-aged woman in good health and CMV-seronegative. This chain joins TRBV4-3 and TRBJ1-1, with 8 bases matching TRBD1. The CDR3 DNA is TGCGCCAGCAGCTTAGAGACAGGGGTAAACACTGAAGCTTTCTTT. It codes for CASSLETGVNTEAFF.